Listed here are 23 T cell receptor beta chains from one sample, sequenced in a study of blood T cell repertoires in COVID-19. This table comes from immunoSEQ multiplex PCR, and its TCRdb copy is limited to in-frame clones, with some not included. The sample lists roughly 34,000 clones; 88% were seen once. What was sequenced was peripheral blood. The receptors shown here come from a woman of 80 years or more with active or convalescent COVID-19.

The chain combines TRBV28 with TRBJ1-4; a possible D gene is TRBD1 (6 bases). Per the germline V gene, CDR1 is MDHEN and CDR2 is SYDVKM. Trimming pared 7 bases from V and 4 bases from J, leaving 13 bases between. The CDR3 sequence is 14 residues long. The CDR3 DNA follows: TGTGCCAGCATGACAGGAGGAGTTAATGAAAAACTGTTTTTT. Protein product: CASMTGGVNEKLFF.

The chain carries TRBV11-2 and TRBJ1-2; D may be TRBD1 (6 bases). CDR3 length: 15 residues. Between the trimmed V and J ends, which lost 5 bases and 0 bases, there was a span of 13 bases. Per the germline V gene, CDR1 is SGHAT and CDR2 is FQNNGV. For the CDR3, the DNA is TGTGCCAGCAGCCTCACAGGGCTGCCTAACTATGGCTACACCTTC. Its protein is CASSLTGLPNYGYTF.

This chain uses TRBV5-4 with TRBJ1-6; a possible D gene is TRBD1 (6 bases). V was trimmed by 4 bases and J by 7 bases, leaving 15 bases between them. Per germline, CDR1 SGHNT and CDR2 YYREEE (reference sequence). The CDR3 sequence is 15 residues long. The CDR3 DNA sequence: TGTGCCAGCAGCGGCACAACAGGGCCCAATTCACCCCTCCACTTT. This gives the protein CASSGTTGPNSPLHF.

The chain couples TRBV9 to TRBJ1-2; 8 bases align to TRBD1. The CDR3 sequence is 14 residues long. Germline loops: CDR1 SGDLS, CDR2 YYNGEE. Trimming at V came to 6 bases and at J to 0 bases, leaving 4 bases not matched to a gene. CDR3 coding DNA: TGTGCCAGCACTTGGACAGGGACTAACTATGGCTACACCTTC. This encodes CASTWTGTNYGYTF.

V is TRBV27 and J is TRBJ2-1; TRBD2 matches at 8 bases. With V trimmed by 5 bases and J by 3 bases, 15 bases remained unmatched. Germline CDR1 and CDR2: MNHEY and SMNVEV (reference sequence). This CDR3 has 18 amino acids. The CDR3 protein is CASSRQETGTSFYNEQFF. The CDR3 DNA sequence: TGTGCCAGCAGTAGACAAGAAACCGGGACTAGTTTCTACAATGAGCAGTTCTTC.

The chain employs TRBV5-1 and TRBJ1-2, with D possibly being TRBD1 (5 bases). Germline assignment: CDR1 SGHRS and CDR2 YFSETQ. The ends were cut back, 0 bases at V and 0 bases at J, with 9 bases in the middle. The CDR3 spans 15 residues. The CDR3 coding sequence is TGCGCCAGCAGCTTGGGGATGACAGCTAACTATGGCTACACCTTC. It codes for CASSLGMTANYGYTF.

The rearrangement joins TRBV27 to TRBJ2-5; 9 positions match TRBD2. The CDR3 is 15 residues long. Germline CDR1 is MNHEY and CDR2 is SMNVEV (reference sequence). V lost 6 bases and J lost 2; bases outside the gene matches: 7. CDR3 region: CASSPSGALQETQYF. CDR3 nucleotides: TGTGCCAGCAGCCCTAGCGGGGCGCTTCAAGAGACCCAGTACTTC.

In nucleotides, the CDR3 is TGTGCCAGCAGCCCAGGAACCTACGAGCAGTACTTC. Its translation is CASSPGTYEQYF. The V gene is TRBV6-5, the J gene TRBJ2-7, with D unclear. The ends were cut back, 6 bases at V and 2 bases at J, with 8 bases in the middle. CDR1 is MNHEY, CDR2 SVGAGI, per germline. The CDR3 loop spans 12 amino acids.

The chain carries TRBV2 and TRBJ2-7; perhaps TRBD2 as D (5 bases). V shed 7 bases and J shed 3 bases, with 10 bases lying between them. This CDR3 contains 12 residues. Germline V lookup: CDR1 SNHLY, CDR2 FYNNEI. This CDR3 is CASTQTSYEQYF. The CDR3 region has the DNA TGTGCCAGCACCCAAACTAGCTACGAGCAGTACTTC. Full variable domain (remainder filled in from reference TRBV2 and TRBJ2-7): EPEVTQTPSHQVTQMGQEVILRCVPISNHLYFYWYRQILGQKVEFLVSFYNNEISEKSEIFDDQFSVERPDGSNFTLKIRSTKLEDSAMYFCASTQTSYEQYFGPGTRLTVT.

The genes are TRBV10-3 and TRBJ2-7, with TRBD1 identical over 10 bases. Germline values: CDR1 ENHRY, CDR2 SYGVKD. The CDR3 length is 14 residues. Trimming took 7 bases from V and 4 from J; bases not matched to a gene: 7. CDR3 in amino acids: CAIIEGQGKYEQYF. The CDR3 nucleotides read TGTGCCATCATCGAGGGACAGGGGAAGTACGAGCAGTACTTC.

J is TRBJ1-3 and V is TRBV6-1, with D maybe TRBD1 (6 bases). V dropped 4 bases and J dropped 8 bases, with 21 bases sitting between them. The CDR3 covers 16 residues. Germline V lookup: CDR1 MNHNS, CDR2 SASEGT. CDR3 residues: CASSALVDSIGHTIYF. CDR3 DNA: TGTGCCAGCAGTGCACTAGTGGACAGTATCGGGCACACCATATATTTT.

The chain uses TRBV10-3 and TRBJ2-3; 10 bases fit TRBD2. The CDR3 runs 15 residues. Germline loops: CDR1 ENHRY, CDR2 SYGVKD. V shed 5 bases and J 0 bases; nucleotides not matched to a gene: 2. The CDR3 loop reads CAISSGGASTDTQYF. CDR3 nucleotides: TGTGCCATCAGTAGCGGGGGGGCTAGCACAGATACGCAGTATTTT.

The chain combines TRBV7-6 with TRBJ1-3; D unclear. With 5 bases removed from V and 0 bases from J, the gap between germline ends came to 11 bases. The CDR3 spans 15 residues. Germline V gene lookup returns CDR1 SGHVS and CDR2 FNYEAQ. CDR3 sequence (DNA): TGTGCCAGCAGCCCGAGACAACGCTCTGGAAACACCATATATTTT. Translating it yields CASSPRQRSGNTIYF.

CDR3 sequence reads: CASSLRRDRGYTEAFF. In DNA, the CDR3 is TGCGCCAGCAGCTTGCGACGGGACAGGGGATATACTGAAGCTTTCTTT. The chain carries TRBV5-1 and TRBJ1-1; 10 nucleotides agree with TRBD1. Per the germline V gene, CDR1 is SGHRS and CDR2 is YFSETQ. Losses at the gene ends were 1 base for V and 5 bases for J; bases not matched to a gene: 8. CDR3 length equals 16 residues.

This CDR3 reads CASSWGDRGEEKLFF. In DNA, the CDR3 is TGCGCCAGCAGCTGGGGGGACAGGGGAGAAGAAAAACTGTTTTTT. The chain couples TRBV5-1 to TRBJ1-4, with 10 bases fitting TRBD1. Germline V gene lookup returns CDR1 SGHRS and CDR2 YFSETQ. With 3 bases clipped from V and 8 bases from J, the junction kept 7 bases outside the gene matches. The CDR3 extends over 15 amino acids.

This rearrangement joins TRBV7-2 to TRBJ1-2; 10 bases agree with TRBD1. The germline V gene encodes CDR1 SGHTA and CDR2 FQGNSA. Trimming took 2 bases from V and 5 from J; bases not matched to a gene: 5. The CDR3 extends over 15 amino acids. The CDR3 sequence: CASSLSPGQGYGYTF. CDR3 bases: TGTGCCAGCAGCTTAAGTCCGGGACAGGGGTATGGCTACACCTTC.

The chain is built from TRBV7-9 and TRBJ2-3, with 11 bases aligning to TRBD2. The germline gives CDR1 SEHNR, CDR2 FQNEAQ (reference sequence). The CDR3 is 15 residues long. The V and J ends lost 8 bases and 2 bases, in that order; junction bases with no gene match: 6. As DNA, the CDR3 is TGTGCCAGCCTACTAGCGGGGGCAGACACAGATACGCAGTATTTT. Translating it yields CASLLAGADTDTQYF. Full variable domain (missing parts from reference TRBV7-9 and TRBJ2-3): DTGVSQNPRHKITKRGQNVTFRCDPISEHNRLYWYRQTLGQGPEFLTYFQNEAQLEKSRLLSDRFSAERPKGSFSTLEIQRTEQGDSAMYLCASLLAGADTDTQYFGPGTRLTVL.

The chain carries TRBV2 and TRBJ2-3, with TRBD2 matching 8 bases. The V gene end was trimmed by 3 bases and the J gene end by 7 bases; junction bases not matched to a gene: 15. This CDR3 region has 17 residues. Germline-derived CDR1 and CDR2 are SNHLY and FYNNEI. The CDR3 region is CASSDAGAGGGGNTQYF. CDR3 nucleotides: TGTGCCAGCAGTGACGCGGGGGCGGGGGGCGGAGGAAATACGCAGTATTTT.

This chain joins TRBV7-9 and TRBJ2-3; D is perhaps TRBD1 (5 bases). V lost 5 bases to trimming and J lost 0 bases, with 15 bases between them. Germline CDR1 and CDR2: SEHNR and FQNEAQ (reference sequence). This CDR3 comprises 16 residues. The CDR3 sequence: CASSTNPGISTDTQYF. DNA for the CDR3: TGTGCCAGCAGCACTAACCCAGGGATTAGCACAGATACGCAGTATTTT. The full variable domain, its missing parts supplied by reference TRBV7-9 and TRBJ2-3, is DTGVSQNPRHKITKRGQNVTFRCDPISEHNRLYWYRQTLGQGPEFLTYFQNEAQLEKSRLLSDRFSAERPKGSFSTLEIQRTEQGDSAMYLCASSTNPGISTDTQYFGPGTRLTVL.

The rearrangement joins TRBV4-1 to TRBJ2-1; 7 bases are shared with TRBD2. The CDR3 runs 17 residues. Looked up from germline, CDR1 is MGHRA and CDR2 is YSYEKL. V dropped 0 bases and J dropped 7; count of bases not matched to a gene: 12. CDR3 amino acids: CASSQDKGGEIRNEQFF. CDR3 nucleotides: TGCGCCAGCAGCCAAGATAAGGGAGGGGAGATTAGGAATGAGCAGTTCTTC.

This chain uses TRBV9 with TRBJ2-2; possible D gene TRBD1, 5 bases. The germline CDR1 and CDR2 sequences are SGDLS and YYNGEE. The CDR3 has 14 amino acids. Trimming pared 4 bases from V and 7 bases from J, leaving 14 bases between. CDR3 sequence (DNA): TGTGCCAGCAGCCCGCAGGGAATTGGCGGGGAGCTGTTTTTT. Encoded protein: CASSPQGIGGELFF.

The chain has TRBV28 and TRBJ1-5, with D perhaps matching TRBD1 (6 bases). The CDR3 runs to 16 residues. The V end was cut by 2 bases, the J end by 0 bases, with 11 bases between. Germline V gene lookup returns CDR1 MDHEN and CDR2 SYDVKM. CDR3 nucleotides: TGTGCCAGCAGTTTAGGAGGACAGTATAGCAATCAGCCCCAGCATTTT. Its translation: CASSLGGQYSNQPQHF.

The CDR3 loop is CASSFASGGTWETQYF. The CDR3 DNA follows: TGTGCCAGCAGTTTCGCTAGCGGGGGGACATGGGAGACCCAGTACTTC. The chain recombines TRBV27 with TRBJ2-5; 11 bases agree with TRBD2. Germline V gene lookup returns CDR1 MNHEY and CDR2 SMNVEV (reference sequence). The length of the CDR3 is 16 residues. V lost 3 bases, J lost 5 bases, and 8 bases stayed unmatched.